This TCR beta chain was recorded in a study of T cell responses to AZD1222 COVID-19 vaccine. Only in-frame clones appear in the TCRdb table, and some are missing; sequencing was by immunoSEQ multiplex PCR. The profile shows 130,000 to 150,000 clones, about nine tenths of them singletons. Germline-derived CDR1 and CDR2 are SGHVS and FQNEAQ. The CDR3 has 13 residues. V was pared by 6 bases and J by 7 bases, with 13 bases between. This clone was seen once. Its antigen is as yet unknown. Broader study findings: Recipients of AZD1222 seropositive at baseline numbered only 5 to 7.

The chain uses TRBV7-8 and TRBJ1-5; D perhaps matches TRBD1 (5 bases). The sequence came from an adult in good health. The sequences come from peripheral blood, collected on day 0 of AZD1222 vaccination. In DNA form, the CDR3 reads TGTGCCAGCAGTAATCAGGGTAGCCAGCCCCAGCATTTT. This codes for CASSNQGSQPQHF.